The 9 T cell receptor beta chains listed next were all sequenced from one sample in a study of blood T cell repertoires in COVID-19 (dated by TCRdb to the early 2020s). Receptors were amplified or captured by the immunoSEQ multiplex PCR assay. The table was pulled from immuneACCESS by TCRdb, which kept in-frame rearrangements only. Such tables lose some clones; where checked, under half of the loss comes from unresolved V genes, and the rest has no known cause. The sample table records approximately 40,000 clones; about 89% of these occur just once. About 6.5% of the sample comes from the top ten. Sequenced input: peripheral blood. All receptors derive from a human donor in a cohort sampled during active COVID-19.

CDR3 nucleotide sequence: TGTGCCACCACCGCCGGGGGTATGAAGACCCAGTACTTC. It translates to CATTAGGMKTQYF. The chain recombines TRBV15 with TRBJ2-5; weak D call: TRBD2 (6 bases). Looked up from germline, CDR1 is LNHNV and CDR2 is YYDKDF (reference sequence). Trimming stripped 7 bases from V and 6 bases from J, with 15 bases between. CDR3 size: 13 residues.

The J gene is TRBJ2-1, the V gene TRBV19; tentatively, D is TRBD2 (6 bases). From germline, CDR1 is LNHDA and CDR2 SQIVND (reference sequence). V was pared by 5 bases and J by 1 base, with 12 bases between. The CDR3 loop spans 15 amino acids. The CDR3 is CASSGLAGSYNEQFF. CDR3 DNA: TGTGCCAGTAGTGGACTCGCGGGGTCCTACAATGAGCAGTTCTTC.

The chain combines TRBV19 with TRBJ1-5; 7 bases map to TRBD1. CDR1 and CDR2 from the germline V gene are LNHDA and SQIVND (reference sequence). The length of the CDR3 is 16 residues. Trimming at V came to 4 bases and at J to 3 bases, leaving 9 bases not matched to a gene. The CDR3 is CASSSPGTAFNQPQHF. In DNA form, the CDR3 reads TGTGCCAGTAGTAGCCCCGGGACAGCTTTCAATCAGCCCCAGCATTTT.

With respect to this clone: The sample has other DNA sequences that encode this CDR3 too. This CDR3 reads CASSLGTGSNTEAFF. The CDR3 DNA follows: TGTGCCAGCAGCTTGGGGACAGGGAGCAACACTGAAGCTTTCTTT. The chain employs TRBV11-2 and TRBJ1-1, with 9 nucleotides matching TRBD1. The length of the CDR3 is 15 residues. V shed 3 bases and J 2 bases; nucleotides not matched to a gene: 4. Per germline, CDR1 SGHAT and CDR2 FQNNGV.

J is TRBJ2-1 and V is TRBV5-1; TRBD2 might be the D (5 bases). The CDR3 extends over 15 amino acids. Germline V gives CDR1 SGHRS, CDR2 YFSETQ. The ends were cut back, 4 bases at V and 0 bases at J, with 11 bases in the middle. The CDR3 coding sequence is TGCGCCAGCAGCCAGGACTCGAACTCCTACAATGAGCAGTTCTTC. Its protein is CASSQDSNSYNEQFF.

The rearrangement uses TRBV28 and TRBJ2-7, with 13 bases lining up with TRBD2. Germline V gene data show CDR1 as MDHEN and CDR2 as SYDVKM. The CDR3 is 15 residues long. V was clipped by 6 bases and J by 2 bases; unmatched bases: 4. The CDR3 region is CASSPGTSGTYEQYF. CDR3 DNA sequence: TGTGCCAGCAGCCCCGGGACTAGCGGGACCTACGAGCAGTACTTC.

V and J are TRBV29-1 and TRBJ2-3; possibly TRBD2 for D (6 bases). V lost 4 bases and J 1 base, leaving 18 bases between the germline ends. CDR1 SQVTM and CDR2 ANQGSEA come from the germline V gene. This CDR3 contains 16 residues. The chain's CDR3 is CSVGDSIDPRTDTQYF. DNA for the CDR3: TGCAGCGTTGGGGACTCGATTGATCCCCGCACAGATACGCAGTATTTT.

The V gene is TRBV2, the J gene TRBJ1-5, with a tentative D call TRBD1 (6 bases). This CDR3 is 15 amino acids long. Germline V gene sequence: CDR1 SNHLY, CDR2 FYNNEI. V dropped 0 bases and J dropped 6 bases, with 12 bases sitting between them. CDR3 amino acids: CASSEAGGHGQPQHF. The CDR3 coding sequence is TGTGCCAGCAGTGAAGCGGGGGGGCACGGTCAGCCCCAGCATTTT. Combining the CDR3 with reference TRBV2 and TRBJ1-5 gives the whole variable domain EPEVTQTPSHQVTQMGQEVILRCVPISNHLYFYWYRQILGQKVEFLVSFYNNEISEKSEIFDDQFSVERPDGSNFTLKIRSTKLEDSAMYFCASSEAGGHGQPQHFGDGTRLSIL.

The rearrangement joins TRBV6-6 to TRBJ2-1; 7 bases fit TRBD1. Germline V gene sequence: CDR1 MNHNY, CDR2 SVGAGI (reference sequence). Trimming removed 6 bases from V and 4 bases from J; junction bases left unmatched: 9. This CDR3 comprises 15 residues. The DNA of the CDR3 is TGTGCCAGCAGCCTGGGACAGAGTCTTTACAATGAGCAGTTCTTC. Protein product: CASSLGQSLYNEQFF.